These T cell receptor beta chains were read from a single sample in a study of T cells of healthy individuals. Each CDR3 protein gets one entry after TCRdb re-called the 5' RACE reads with MiXCR. The repertoire holds about 63,000 distinct CDR3 sequences, with 15% to 20% as singletons. These TCRs come from a human donor in good health. The CDR3 runs from the conserved cysteine through the conserved F or W. The D gene is left open where the match is weak. Expanded clones get a size class; other rows say once, few or many, or leave the size out.

v_call	clone_size	cdr3_length	j_call	d_call	cdr3_nt	cdr3_aa
TRBV9	few	16	TRBJ1-1	-	TGTGCCAGCAGCGACATTTTAGGGGTTCAGGACTATGAAGCTTTCTTT	CASSDILGVQDYEAFF
TRBV12-3/TRBV12-4	-	12	TRBJ2-5	-	TGTGCCAGCAGTTTACCCCCAGAGACCCAGTACTTC	CASSLPPETQYF
TRBV5-1	few	13	TRBJ1-1	TRBD1	TGCGCCAGCAGCTGGACAGGGCCCCCTGAAGCTTTCTTT	CASSWTGPPEAFF
TRBV4-1	many	15	TRBJ2-2	-	TGCGCCAGCAGCCAATTCACGGGGAACACCGGGGAGCTGTTTTTT	CASSQFTGNTGELFF
TRBV5-5	-	15	TRBJ2-7	TRBD1	TGTGCCAGCAGCTCGGACAGGGTTGCGCCCTACGAGCAGTACTTC	CASSSDRVAPYEQYF
TRBV7-9	-	14	TRBJ1-1	-	TGTGCCAGCAGCTACCAGGGCCAGAGCACTGAAGCTTTCTTT	CASSYQGQSTEAFF
TRBV20-1	many	12	TRBJ2-5	TRBD1	TGCAGTGCTGGGGACAGCCAAGAGACCCAGTACTTC	CSAGDSQETQYF
TRBV6-6	-	15	TRBJ1-3	-	TGTGCCAGCAGTCCCCACACGGGCTCTGGAAACACCATATATTTT	CASSPHTGSGNTIYF
TRBV4-1	many	18	TRBJ2-1	-	TGCGCCAGCAGCCAAGATCCCCCGGCCAGTTCCGTATACAATGAGCAGTTCTTC	CASSQDPPASSVYNEQFF
TRBV5-1	-	16	TRBJ2-2	-	TGTGCCAGCAGTCGGGACGCCAGGGAAAACACCGGGGAGCTGTTTTTT	CASSRDARENTGELFF
TRBV27	many	16	TRBJ2-2	TRBD1	TGTGCCAGCAGCCTCAGGACAGGAAGGGGACCCGGGGAGCTGTTTTTT	CASSLRTGRGPGELFF
TRBV7-9	many	16	TRBJ2-2	-	TGTGCCAGCAGCTTTTCTGTTAGCGCGAACACCGGGGAGCTGTTTTTT	CASSFSVSANTGELFF
TRBV28	many	11	TRBJ2-2	-	TGTGCCAGCAGTTGGACCGGGGAGCTGTTTTTT	CASSWTGELFF
TRBV7-6	many	13	TRBJ2-1	-	TGTGCCAGCAGCGGATACGAGTACAATGAGCAGTTCTTC	CASSGYEYNEQFF
TRBV6-5	few	13	TRBJ2-1	-	TGTGCCAGCAGGCCCGGGACGGCCTCCGAGCAGTTCTTC	CASRPGTASEQFF
TRBV9	-	14	TRBJ2-1	TRBD2	TGTGCCAGCAGCATAGAACTAGCGTGGGATGAGCAGTTCTTC	CASSIELAWDEQFF
TRBV6-2/TRBV6-3	many	13	TRBJ1-5	-	TGTGCCAGCACAGGGACAAGGAATCAGCCCCAGCATTTT	CASTGTRNQPQHF
TRBV3-1	few	15	TRBJ2-2	TRBD2	TGTGCCAGCAGCCCGCCCGGCGGGGGGACCGGGGAGCTGTTTTTT	CASSPPGGGTGELFF
TRBV21-1	-	15	TRBJ2-6	-	TGTGCCAGCAGAAAAGACTATGCTGGGGCCAACGTCCTGACTTTC	CASRKDYAGANVLTF
TRBV7-2	-	15	TRBJ1-4	TRBD1	TGTGCCAGCAGCCCAGAACCACAGGGGGCGGGGAAACTGTTTTTT	CASSPEPQGAGKLFF
TRBV6-1	many	15	TRBJ2-3	TRBD1	TGTGCCAGCAGCCAGGGGGGGACAGGGTCAGATACGCAGTATTTT	CASSQGGTGSDTQYF
TRBV2	-	16	TRBJ2-4	-	TGTGCCAGCAGTGTGGGGGGAGCACTAGCCAAAAACATTCAGTACTTC	CASSVGGALAKNIQYF
TRBV3-1	many	13	TRBJ2-7	-	TGTGCCAGCAGCCAGAGTATATGGCTCGAGCAGTACTTC	CASSQSIWLEQYF
TRBV4-2	many	15	TRBJ2-1	TRBD2	TGTGCCAGCAGCCAAGAGGCTAGCGGGAGGCGCGAGCAGTTCTTC	CASSQEASGRREQFF
TRBV18	-	14	TRBJ2-3	-	TGTGCCAGCTCACCATTGGTCTCTTTAGATACGCAGTATTTT	CASSPLVSLDTQYF
TRBV7-6	many	15	TRBJ1-3	-	TGTGCCAGCAGCTCGGGACGCTCCCAAGGAAACACCATATATTTT	CASSSGRSQGNTIYF
TRBV10-3	-	16	TRBJ2-3	TRBD2	TGTGCCATCAGTGAACTAGCGGGGGGTGTCACAGATACGCAGTATTTT	CAISELAGGVTDTQYF
TRBV4-3	many	14	TRBJ2-7	-	TGCGCCAGCAGCTTAAAGAGGGTTTCCTACGAGCAGTACTTC	CASSLKRVSYEQYF
TRBV7-2	-	16	TRBJ1-2	TRBD1	TGTGCCAGCAGCTTAGAGGGGCCAGGGGGGAGATATGGCTACACCTTC	CASSLEGPGGRYGYTF
TRBV20-1	many	13	TRBJ2-7	TRBD2	TGCAGTGCTGGCGTCGGGAGGGCCTACGAGCAGTACTTC	CSAGVGRAYEQYF
TRBV29-1	few	13	TRBJ2-2	-	TGCAGCGTTGTATGGGCCAACACCGGGGAGCTGTTTTTT	CSVVWANTGELFF
TRBV10-3	many	16	TRBJ2-1	TRBD2	TGTGCCATACGAGCTAGCGGGACCCCTCAAGACAATGAGCAGTTCTTC	CAIRASGTPQDNEQFF
TRBV5-4	few	16	TRBJ2-3	-	TGTGCCAGCAGCTTGGGTGACGGGAGAATCACAGATACGCAGTATTTT	CASSLGDGRITDTQYF
TRBV25-1	many	20	TRBJ2-2	-	TGTGCCAGCAGTGAATTTGGGACATCGTTTGAGATGGAGAACACCGGGGAGCTGTTTTTT	CASSEFGTSFEMENTGELFF
TRBV12-3/TRBV12-4	many	16	TRBJ1-3	TRBD1	TGTGCCAGCAGTGGTTACAGGGGACCCTCTGGAAACACCATATATTTT	CASSGYRGPSGNTIYF
TRBV28	many	15	TRBJ2-2	TRBD1	TGTGCCAGCAGTTGGACAGGGGCTTTCACCGGGGAGCTGTTTTTT	CASSWTGAFTGELFF
TRBV14	few	12	TRBJ1-1	-	TGTGCCAGCAGCCCACAGGGAGGTGAGGCTTTCTTT	CASSPQGGEAFF
TRBV3-1	-	21	TRBJ2-1	TRBD2	TGTGCCAGCAGCCACGCAGAGACACGGGGGGGTTACCCTAGCTCCTACAATGAGCAGTTCTTC	CASSHAETRGGYPSSYNEQFF
TRBV6-6	-	14	TRBJ1-2	TRBD1	TGTGCCAGCATTCAGGGGGCGCGTAGCTATGGCTACACCTTC	CASIQGARSYGYTF
TRBV9	-	15	TRBJ2-1	-	TGTGCCAGCAGCGTAGCGGGAGAGTCTTACAATGAGCAGTTCTTC	CASSVAGESYNEQFF
TRBV28	-	12	TRBJ2-7	-	TGTGCCAGCATGTCCTGGGCGGACGAGCAGTACTTC	CASMSWADEQYF
TRBV12-3/TRBV12-4	-	14	TRBJ2-1	TRBD1	TGTGCCAGCAGCACCCGGACAGGTGGGGATGAGCAGTTCTTC	CASSTRTGGDEQFF
TRBV30	many	13	TRBJ2-2	-	TGTGCCTGGGGAGGGATTCTAACCGGGGAGCTGTTTTTT	CAWGGILTGELFF
TRBV28	many	15	TRBJ2-3	-	TGTGCCACCGCGAGCTGGGACTCAGTTTCAGATACGCAGTATTTT	CATASWDSVSDTQYF
TRBV5-1	few	14	TRBJ1-1	-	TGCGCCAGCAGCTTGGGGAGCCAGATCACTGAAGCTTTCTTT	CASSLGSQITEAFF
TRBV2	many	12	TRBJ2-7	TRBD1	TGTGCCAGCAGGACAGGGGGCTACGAGCAGTACTTC	CASRTGGYEQYF
TRBV7-6	-	16	TRBJ2-5	TRBD2	TGTGCCAGCAGCTTAGTAGGGACGCGGGGGTTAGGGACCCAGTACTTC	CASSLVGTRGLGTQYF
TRBV30	many	16	TRBJ1-3	-	TGTGCCTGGAGTCGTTGGGCGGCGAGCTCTGGAAACACCATATATTTT	CAWSRWAASSGNTIYF
TRBV20-1	many	13	TRBJ1-5	-	TGCAGTGGAGTGGGGGAGAGGGATCAGCCCCAGCATTTT	CSGVGERDQPQHF
TRBV7-3	-	15	TRBJ2-1	-	TGTGCCAGCAGCTTAACGAATCGGCAACACAATGAGCAGTTCTTC	CASSLTNRQHNEQFF
TRBV28	many	12	TRBJ2-7	-	TGTGCCAGCAGTTTACGGCCATACGAGCAGTACTTC	CASSLRPYEQYF
TRBV6-5	-	13	TRBJ1-5	-	TGTGCCAGCAGTGAACAGGTCGATCAGCCCCAGCATTTT	CASSEQVDQPQHF
TRBV7-2	few	15	TRBJ1-4	TRBD1	TGTGCCAGCAGCCTCCGGGACAGGGGAGACGAAAAACTGTTTTTT	CASSLRDRGDEKLFF